The clone carrying this T cell receptor beta chain was observed many times. Per germline, CDR1 MNHNS and CDR2 SASEGT. The CDR3 contains 12 residues. Trimming took off 8 bases at V and 2 bases at J, with 10 bases between the two ends. These data are taken from a study of early T cells in non-severe SARS-CoV-2 infection. TCRdb reprocessed the 5' RACE reads with MiXCR, giving one entry per CDR3 protein. The sample has roughly 110,000 distinct CDR3 sequences; 11% are singletons. This TCR was recovered from an adult who was a healthcare worker with PCR-confirmed SARS-CoV-2 infection or an uninfected control (not recorded which). Sequencing input: whole blood. The V gene is TRBV6-1, the J gene TRBJ2-7, with D unresolved. DNA for the CDR3: TGTGCCAGCTTTTCCACTACCTACGAGCAGTACTTC. Protein sequence: CASFSTTYEQYF.